These T cell receptor beta chains were read from a single sample in a study of T cell responses to AZD1222 COVID-19 vaccine. The protocol was immunoSEQ multiplex PCR, while the TCRdb copy is restricted to in-frame clones and leaves out a portion. In the table there are around 100,000 clones, 85% to 90% of which are singletons. The input for sequencing was peripheral blood, taken on day 0 of AZD1222 vaccination. The receptors derive from an adult in good health. CDR3s include the opening cysteine and the closing phenylalanine or tryptophan. Each record gives: CDR3 length, clone size, V gene, J gene, D gene, CDR3 protein, CDR3 DNA. A D gene is named only where the DNA matches it firmly. Clone size, where shown, is once, few, many, or a class for clones that have expanded.

17	-	TRBV27	TRBJ1-2	-	CASSLVGPQGRAYGYTF	TGTGCCAGCAGTCTAGTTGGCCCCCAGGGGAGGGCCTATGGCTACACCTTC
12	-	TRBV12-3/TRBV12-4	TRBJ2-7	-	CASTGGSYEQYF	TGTGCCAGCACCGGCGGATCCTACGAGCAGTACTTC
15	-	TRBV7-9	TRBJ2-5	-	CASSLGDKLQETQYF	TGTGCCAGCAGCTTAGGCGACAAACTCCAAGAGACCCAGTACTTC
15	-	TRBV19	TRBJ2-2	TRBD2	CASSISSGNTGELFF	TGTGCCAGTAGTATTTCTAGCGGGAACACCGGGGAGCTGTTTTTT
14	once	TRBV6-5	TRBJ1-1	TRBD1	CASSPRTGNTEAFF	TGTGCCAGCAGTCCACGGACAGGGAACACTGAAGCTTTCTTT
12	-	TRBV28	TRBJ1-1	-	CASSSPATEAFF	TGTGCCAGCAGCTCTCCGGCCACTGAAGCTTTCTTT
14	-	TRBV27	TRBJ2-5	TRBD2	CASGLTSGPGTQYF	TGTGCCAGCGGCTTAACTAGCGGCCCGGGGACCCAGTACTTC
15	once	TRBV6-6	TRBJ2-3	TRBD2	CASRMTSGGDDTQYF	TGTGCCAGCAGGATGACTAGCGGGGGAGATGATACGCAGTATTTT
15	-	TRBV7-9	TRBJ2-3	-	CASSFDSPSTDTQYF	TGTGCCAGCAGTTTCGACAGTCCTAGCACAGATACGCAGTATTTT
15	-	TRBV2	TRBJ2-3	-	CASQSAGMGTDTQYF	TGTGCCAGCCAGTCGGCAGGAATGGGCACAGATACGCAGTATTTT
13	-	TRBV7-9	TRBJ2-7	-	CASSLIQDGEQYF	TGTGCCAGCAGCTTAATACAGGACGGCGAGCAGTACTTC
15	once	TRBV15	TRBJ2-3	-	CATSRGGPSTDTQYF	TGTGCCACCAGCAGAGGTGGCCCTAGCACAGATACGCAGTATTTT
13	-	TRBV7-3	TRBJ1-2	-	CASSSGTGRGYTF	TGTGCCAGCAGCTCCGGGACTGGCAGAGGCTACACCTTC
15	-	TRBV18	TRBJ2-1	TRBD2	CASSPKTSGTSLFFF	TGTGCCAGCTCACCTAAGACTTCCGGGACTAGCTTATTTTTCTTC
14	once	TRBV5-4	TRBJ2-7	-	CASSFNRETYEQYF	TGTGCCAGCAGCTTTAACAGGGAGACCTACGAGCAGTACTTC
14	-	TRBV19	TRBJ1-5	-	CASSKGTDYQPQHF	TGTGCCAGTAGTAAAGGGACCGATTATCAGCCCCAGCATTTT
14	-	TRBV30	TRBJ1-4	TRBD1	CAWSRDRGNEKLFF	TGTGCCTGGAGTAGGGACAGGGGTAATGAAAAACTGTTTTTT
17	-	TRBV7-6	TRBJ2-7	-	CASSLTLPGQTNYEQYF	TGTGCCAGCAGCTTAACCCTCCCCGGGCAGACTAACTACGAGCAGTACTTC
15	-	TRBV3-1/TRBV3-2	TRBJ1-4	-	CASSQPGLLNEKLFF	TGTGCCAGCAGCCAACCGGGACTTTTGAATGAAAAACTGTTTTTT
16	-	TRBV7-3	TRBJ1-1	TRBD1	CASSLMPTGKSTEAFF	TGTGCCAGCAGCTTAATGCCGACAGGGAAGTCGACTGAAGCTTTCTTT
13	once	TRBV10-3	TRBJ1-1	-	CAISMTGNTEAFF	TGTGCCATCAGTATGACGGGGAACACTGAAGCTTTCTTT
13	-	TRBV27	TRBJ1-1	TRBD1	CASRWDRDTEAFF	TGTGCCAGCAGATGGGACAGGGACACTGAAGCTTTCTTT
15	-	TRBV6-5	TRBJ1-2	TRBD1	CASSYSGDRGYGYTF	TGTGCCAGCAGTTACTCGGGGGACAGGGGCTATGGCTACACCTTC
15	-	TRBV7-2	TRBJ1-2	-	CASSLGAASNYGYTF	TGTGCCAGCAGCTTAGGGGCAGCCTCTAACTATGGCTACACCTTC
15	-	TRBV6-2/TRBV6-3	TRBJ2-2	-	CASSSGGANTGELFF	TGTGCCAGCAGTTCGGGCGGGGCGAACACCGGGGAGCTGTTTTTT
15	few	TRBV7-9	TRBJ1-3	-	CASSLPGPQHSTIYF	TGTGCCAGCAGCTTACCGGGACCACAACATAGCACCATATATTTT
14	-	TRBV5-6	TRBJ1-2	TRBD1	CASSLANRGYGYTF	TGTGCCAGCAGCTTGGCCAACAGGGGCTATGGCTACACCTTC
15	-	TRBV7-2	TRBJ2-2	TRBD1	CASSSGQGHTGELFF	TGTGCCAGCAGCTCGGGACAGGGTCACACCGGGGAGCTGTTTTTT
16	-	TRBV6-1	TRBJ1-2	TRBD1	CASSQGTGILRYGYTF	TGTGCCAGCAGTCAAGGGACAGGGATCCTTCGCTATGGCTACACCTTC
14	-	TRBV24-1	TRBJ2-2	-	CATSLSQNTGELFF	TGTGCCACCAGTCTTAGTCAGAACACCGGGGAGCTGTTTTTT
13	-	TRBV27	TRBJ2-4	-	CASRTGGANIQYF	TGTGCCAGCAGGACGGGTGGGGCAAACATTCAGTACTTC
15	-	TRBV11-2	TRBJ2-1	TRBD2	CASSFRTSGHNEQFF	TGTGCCAGCAGCTTTCGGACTAGCGGGCACAATGAGCAGTTCTTC
13	few	TRBV3-1/TRBV3-2	TRBJ1-1	-	CASSPGFGDRRGF	TGTGCCAGCAGCCCGGGCTTCGGGGACCGGCGAGGCTTT
16	-	TRBV9	TRBJ1-1	-	CASSVGQGMYGTEAFF	TGTGCCAGCAGCGTAGGGCAGGGGATGTATGGAACTGAAGCTTTCTTT
15	-	TRBV12-5	TRBJ2-2	-	CASGLSRANTGELFF	TGTGCTAGTGGTTTGAGTCGCGCGAACACCGGGGAGCTGTTTTTT
14	-	TRBV5-1	TRBJ1-5	-	CASRPGEGNQPQHF	TGCGCCAGCAGGCCTGGAGAGGGCAATCAGCCCCAGCATTTT
17	-	TRBV14	TRBJ2-6	-	CASSQFVSSSGANVLTF	TGTGCCAGCAGCCAATTCGTTTCGAGCTCTGGGGCCAACGTCCTGACTTTC
15	-	TRBV14	TRBJ1-1	-	CASSPSVGGGTEAFF	TGTGCCAGCAGTCCCTCGGTGGGGGGAGGAACTGAAGCTTTCTTT
16	-	TRBV11-2	TRBJ2-1	TRBD2	CASSHMTSGGGNEQFF	TGTGCCAGCAGTCATATGACTAGCGGGGGGGGGAATGAGCAGTTCTTC
16	-	TRBV7-8	TRBJ1-2	-	CASSFDRDPTREGYTF	TGTGCCAGCAGCTTTGACCGGGACCCAACACGGGAGGGCTACACCTTC